What follows are 20 T cell receptor beta chains derived from one specimen sequenced in a study of prognosis after radiotherapy for stage I lung cancer. Two-round multiplex PCR, the amplification method, yielded TCR beta CDR3 from genomic DNA. It was primers specific to each TRBV and TRBJ gene that first-round PCR used. MiXCR, run by TCRdb on the multiplex PCR reads, gives a single entry per CDR3 protein. Of under 50,000 distinct CDR3 sequences listed, around a quarter are singletons. Source: PBMCs, taken before or after stereotactic body radiation therapy (not recorded which). The receptors derive from a donor aged 50 or older with non-small cell lung cancer.

This clonotype was observed at least ten times. This sequence joins TRBV15 and TRBJ2-5; the match to TRBD2 covers 8 bases. CDR3 size: 16 residues. V gave up 2 bases and J gave up 2 bases; unmatched junction bases: 7. Germline assignment: CDR1 LNHNV and CDR2 YYDKDF (reference sequence). The chain's CDR3 is CATSRNRGGRQETQYF. CDR3 sequence (DNA): TGTGCCACCAGCAGAAATCGGGGGGGCCGGCAAGAGACCCAGTACTTC.

Ten or more counts support this clonotype. The gene calls are TRBV18 and TRBJ2-1; 8 positions agree with TRBD2. V gave up 1 base and J gave up 1 base; unmatched junction bases: 3. Germline lookup yields CDR1 KGHSH and CDR2 LQKENI. CDR3 length: 16 residues. DNA of the CDR3: TGTGCCAGCTCACCACGGTCTAGCGGGTCCTACAATGAGCAGTTCTTC. It encodes CASSPRSSGSYNEQFF.

The rearrangement joins TRBV6-5 to TRBJ1-6; 7 nucleotides align to TRBD1. The CDR3 spans 16 residues. Germline V lookup: CDR1 MNHEY, CDR2 SVGAGI. This chain's CDR3 is CVSSYGWDSHNSPLHF. CDR3 DNA sequence: TGTGTAAGCAGTTACGGATGGGACAGCCATAATTCACCCCTCCACTTT.

The rearrangement links TRBV27 to TRBJ1-1; D call uncertain. With 4 bases removed from V and 1 base from J, the gap between germline ends came to 16 bases. This CDR3 has 16 residues. The V gene's germline CDR1 is MNHEY and CDR2 SMNVEV (reference sequence). CDR3 protein: CASSSPGWATNTEAFF. The CDR3 nucleotides are TGTGCCAGCAGTTCCCCGGGTTGGGCGACGAACACTGAAGCTTTCTTT.

The rearrangement joins TRBV29-1 to TRBJ2-3; D might be TRBD2 (7 bases). CDR3 length: 18 amino acids. The germline V and J ends were trimmed by 0 bases and 1 base, with 20 bases remaining between them. Per the germline V gene, CDR1 is SQVTM and CDR2 is ANQGSEA. The CDR3 here is CSVEDRRGGVWGTDTQYF. In DNA, the CDR3 is TGCAGCGTTGAAGATCGGAGGGGGGGTGTTTGGGGCACAGATACGCAGTATTTT.

This clonotype was picked up many times. The chain links TRBV14 to TRBJ1-2, with 9 nucleotides matching TRBD1. CDR1 and CDR2 from the germline V gene are SGHDN and FVKESK. CDR3 length equals 15 residues. The V gene end was trimmed by 3 bases and the J gene end by 4 bases; junction bases not matched to a gene: 6. The CDR3 DNA reads as TGTGCCAGCAGCCACCCGGGACAGGGTAGCTATGGCTACACCTTC. It yields the protein CASSHPGQGSYGYTF.

This clonotype has at least ten counts. The CDR3 loop reads CSALKGGDGYTF. In DNA, the CDR3 is TGCAGTGCCCTAAAGGGAGGCGATGGCTACACCTTC. The chain combines TRBV20-1 with TRBJ1-2, with D uncertain. CDR3 length: 12 amino acids. Germline CDR1 DFQATT, CDR2 SNEGSKA (reference sequence). Trimming pared 6 bases from V and 6 bases from J, leaving 14 bases between.

This clonotype has a count of ten or more. The J gene is TRBJ2-5, the V gene TRBV27, with 7 nucleotides matching TRBD2. The CDR3 runs 15 residues. The trim removed 2 bases at V and 7 bases at J, leaving 10 bases unmatched. Germline CDR1 reads MNHEY; CDR2 reads SMNVEV (reference sequence). The CDR3 is CASSLGTTGIGTQYF. The DNA of the CDR3 is TGTGCCAGCAGTTTAGGGACTACAGGAATAGGGACCCAGTACTTC.

Details on this clonotype: A far larger clone is off by one base, so a read error is likely. This rearrangement joins TRBV5-1 to TRBJ2-5; 7 bases match TRBD2. The J call may be mistaken, given a closer DNA end match to TRBJ2-1. Germline values: CDR1 SGHRS, CDR2 YFSETQ. The CDR3 runs 16 residues. CDR3 nucleotide sequence: TGCGCCAGCAGCCCGGGGGTACTAGCGTATCTAGGAGGGCAGTTCTTC. It codes for CASSPGVLAYLGGQFF.

In its sample, this clonotype was seen many times. The rearrangement uses TRBV29-1 and TRBJ1-2, with D maybe TRBD1 (6 bases). Germline V gene lookup returns CDR1 SQVTM and CDR2 ANQGSEA. The CDR3 spans 14 residues. With 1 base removed from V and 6 bases from J, the gap between germline ends came to 15 bases. The CDR3 is CSVEGTQGLNGYTF. CDR3 in DNA: TGCAGCGTTGAAGGAACACAGGGTCTCAATGGCTACACCTTC.

Many counts were recorded for this clonotype. The CDR3 here is CASTLEPGQGLGEQFF. DNA of the CDR3: TGTGCCAGCACCTTAGAACCGGGACAGGGGTTGGGTGAGCAGTTCTTC. The rearrangement links TRBV6-4 to TRBJ2-1; the match to TRBD1 covers 10 bases. The J segment lost 9 bases and the V segment lost 7 bases, leaving 15 bases of the junction unmatched. The CDR3 has 16 amino acids. CDR1 is MRHNA, CDR2 SNTAGT, per germline.

The CDR3 reads CASSPTEFPYYNQPQHF. CDR3 coding DNA: TGTGCCAGCAGTCCAACCGAATTTCCTTACTACAATCAGCCCCAGCATTTT. The V call is TRBV28, the J call TRBJ1-5; D call uncertain. Trimming shortened V by 5 bases and J by 3 bases, and 20 bases separated the two germline ends. This CDR3 spans 17 amino acids. Germline assignment: CDR1 MDHEN and CDR2 SYDVKM.

This clonotype was counted many times. CDR3 region: CSAQGTGTYEQYF. In nucleotides, the CDR3 is TGCAGTGCTCAAGGGACAGGGACCTACGAGCAGTACTTC. The gene calls are TRBV20-1 and TRBJ2-7; 9 nucleotides align to TRBD1. The germline V gene has CDR1 DFQATT and CDR2 SNEGSKA (reference sequence). The CDR3 consists of 13 residues. V was clipped by 5 bases and J by 2 bases; unmatched bases: 4.

This clonotype came up many times. The chain joins TRBV6-5 to TRBJ2-7; TRBD1 matches 7 bases. The V segment lost 4 bases and the J segment 0 bases; nucleotides outside the gene matches: 3. This CDR3 contains 14 residues. Looked up from germline, CDR1 is MNHEY and CDR2 is SVGAGI. The CDR3 loop reads CASSSRQGSYEQYF. Written as DNA, the CDR3 is TGTGCCAGCAGTTCCAGACAGGGCTCCTACGAGCAGTACTTC.

Notes on this clonotype: A far larger clone is just one base off, so this is likely a read error. The rearrangement links TRBV6-2 or TRBV6-3 to TRBJ2-1, with TRBD2 matching 7 bases. Germline V gives CDR1 MNHEY, CDR2 SVGEGT. CDR3 length: 12 residues. The CDR3 loop reads CASATGGREKFF. The CDR3 nucleotides are TGTGCCAGCGCAACGGGGGGACGTGAGAAGTTCTTC.

This clonotype was counted at least ten times. J is TRBJ2-3 and V is TRBV5-1; tentatively, D is TRBD1 or TRBD2 (5 bases each). The germline V gene encodes CDR1 SGHRS and CDR2 YFSETQ. Trimming removed 4 bases at V and 3 bases at J, with 18 bases between. The CDR3 loop spans 16 amino acids. CDR3 sequence reads: CASSRGVRSETDTQYF. In DNA form, the CDR3 reads TGCGCCAGCAGCCGAGGGGTAAGGTCGGAGACAGATACGCAGTATTTT.

This clonotype showed up many times. J is TRBJ2-2 and V is TRBV4-1; D remains unclear. The V end lost 0 bases, the J end lost 6 bases, and 5 bases lay between the germline ends. The CDR3 contains 13 residues. Germline V gene sequence: CDR1 MGHRA, CDR2 YSYEKL. This CDR3 reads CASSQEYAGELFF. The CDR3 coding sequence is TGCGCCAGCAGCCAAGAGTACGCCGGGGAGCTGTTTTTT.

This clonotype was counted at least ten times. This chain links TRBV19 with TRBJ2-7; D is uncertain. The CDR3 length is 14 residues. The germline V and J ends were trimmed by 4 bases and 7 bases, with 17 bases remaining between them. Per germline, CDR1 LNHDA and CDR2 SQIVND (reference sequence). CDR3 residues: CASSSQPGDHEQYF. CDR3 nucleotide sequence: TGTGCCAGTAGTAGCCAACCCGGAGACCATGAGCAGTACTTC.

This clonotype turned up a few times. The chain couples TRBV30 to TRBJ2-7, with D perhaps matching TRBD1 or TRBD2 (5 bases each). V was cut by 2 bases and J by 12 bases, with 14 bases left in between. CDR1 and CDR2 (germline): GTSNPN, SVGIG (reference sequence). This CDR3 contains 11 residues. CDR3 nucleotide sequence: TGTGCCTGGAGTTCGGGGCAAGGGAGGTACTTC. Protein product: CAWSSGQGRYF.

This clonotype has only a few counts. One base away lies a much larger clone, so this may be a sequencing read error. V is TRBV6-1 and J is TRBJ2-3, with D hard to call. The germline CDR1 and CDR2 sequences are MNHNS and SASEGT. CDR3 length: 16 residues. CDR3 in DNA: TGTGCCGGCAGTGAAAGAACGGGCGTGGGTACAGATACGCAGTATTTT. This gives the protein CAGSERTGVGTDTQYF.